Sequencing of this T cell receptor (beta chain) was carried out in a study of blood T cell repertoires in COVID-19. Study-level information: T cells, B-cell-depleted T cells, or PBMCs supplied cDNA or gDNA.

Per the authors' pipeline: Using reference gene primer amplification, nucleated cell counts were estimated. Some clones are missing from TCRdb's copy, which holds only in-frame ones; the method was immunoSEQ multiplex PCR. That table is the source of V, J and clone size, and D and trimming were worked out from the DNA. The table records over 65,000 clones, about nine tenths of them present only once. V was cut by 3 bases and J by 5 bases, with 11 bases left in between. The germline V gene has CDR1 KGHSH and CDR2 LQKENI. The CDR3 totals 13 residues. The TCR was taken from a human donor in a cohort sampled during active COVID-19. Source material: peripheral blood. The V call is TRBV18, the J call TRBJ2-7; D is possibly TRBD1 (5 bases). The CDR3 coding sequence is TGTGCCAGCTCACCGGCCAGGGTTAACGAGCAGTACTTC. Translating it yields CASSPARVNEQYF.